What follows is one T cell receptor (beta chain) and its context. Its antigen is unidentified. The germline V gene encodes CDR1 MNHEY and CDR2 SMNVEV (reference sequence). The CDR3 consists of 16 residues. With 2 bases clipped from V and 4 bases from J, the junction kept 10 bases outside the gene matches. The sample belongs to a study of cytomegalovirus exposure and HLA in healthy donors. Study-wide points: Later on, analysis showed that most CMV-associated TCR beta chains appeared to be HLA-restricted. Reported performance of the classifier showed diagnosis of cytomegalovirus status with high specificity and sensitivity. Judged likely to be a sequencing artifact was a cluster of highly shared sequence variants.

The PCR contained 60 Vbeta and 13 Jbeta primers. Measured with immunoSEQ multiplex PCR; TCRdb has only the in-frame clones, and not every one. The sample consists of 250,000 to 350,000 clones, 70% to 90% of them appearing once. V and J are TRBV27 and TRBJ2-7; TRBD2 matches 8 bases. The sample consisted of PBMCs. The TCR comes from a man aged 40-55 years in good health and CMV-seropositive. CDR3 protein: CASSLHAAGVRYEQYF. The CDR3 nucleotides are TGTGCCAGCAGTTTACACGCAGCGGGAGTAAGGTACGAGCAGTACTTC.